The clone carrying this T cell receptor beta chain was seen at least ten times. What it recognizes is unknown. The data were obtained in a study of T cells in Graves' hyperthyroidism and ophthalmopathy. RNA transcripts gave rise to amplified TCR beta CDR3 regions. In the first-round RT-PCR of the TCR CDR3, the HTBI primer set was used. TCRdb re-derived calls from the multiplex PCR reads in MiXCR, one entry per CDR3 protein. Of around 350,000 distinct CDR3 sequences listed, about a fifth are singletons. Researchers defined stable Graves' hyperthyroidism as no ophthalmopathy progression within 18 months. Whole-study findings and limits: Most expanded thyroid clonotypes above 0.001 recurred in blood. Using 13 V-J features, a model discriminated ophthalmopathy from stable hyperthyroidism.

V was cut by 9 bases and J by 0 bases, with 9 bases left in between. CDR1 ENHRY and CDR2 SYGVKD come from the germline V gene. The CDR3 is 13 residues long. The sample taken for sequencing was blood. The clonotype originates from a woman aged 18-30 years with Graves' hyperthyroidism. V is TRBV10-3 and J is TRBJ1-3, with D unclear. CDR3 loop: CAMSPISGNTIYF. The CDR3 region has the DNA TGTGCCATGTCCCCGATCTCTGGAAACACCATATATTTT.